One sample yielded the 7 T cell receptor beta chains listed below, sequenced in a study of T cell clonotyping in hematopoietic cell transplantation. Generated by immunoSEQ multiplex PCR, the TCRdb table keeps only in-frame clones and is missing some. The sample lists about 17,000 clones, approximately 81% seen once, with 4% to 4.5% in the top ten. This specimen consisted of PBMCs, obtained 100 days after allogeneic stem cell transplant. All receptors come from a male patient in his sixties or seventies who had an allogeneic stem cell transplant from a related donor, so the T cells may come from the graft donor. Some clones in this sample may be carry-over from other donors' samples.

V gene TRBV7-2 combines with J gene TRBJ2-7, with TRBD2 as a possible D gene (6 bases). The CDR3 loop spans 13 amino acids. The germline V gene has CDR1 SGHTA and CDR2 FQGNSA. V was trimmed by 10 bases and J by 1 base, leaving 14 bases between them. The CDR3 DNA reads as TGTGCCACCGGACTACCCCCTTCCTACGAGCAGTACTTC. It codes for CATGLPPSYEQYF.

This chain connects TRBV6-1 to TRBJ1-6; unclear D gene. This CDR3 is built from 12 residues. With 7 bases removed from V and 12 bases from J, the gap between germline ends came to 13 bases. CDR1 is MNHNS, CDR2 SASEGT, per germline. The CDR3 DNA is TGTGCCAGCAATAACAGCGGCAGACCCCTCCACTTT. Translation: CASNNSGRPLHF.

The rearrangement links TRBV18 to TRBJ1-2; TRBD1 aligns across 7 bases. There are 14 residues in the CDR3. V was pared by 3 bases and J by 5 bases, with 6 bases of the junction left unmatched. CDR1 is KGHSH and CDR2 is LQKENI in the germline V gene. CDR3 bases: TGTGCCAGCTCACCCCCGGACAGGCGGTATGGCTACACCTTC. Translated, it gives CASSPPDRRYGYTF.

The sample holds a few counts of this clone. The gene calls are TRBV6-6 and TRBJ2-1, with 12 bases that match TRBD2. Germline-derived CDR1 and CDR2 are MNHNY and SVGAGI (reference sequence). This CDR3 contains 16 residues. Trimming removed 3 bases from V and 4 bases from J; junction bases left unmatched: 4. The CDR3: CASSYPTSGGYNEQFF. DNA of the CDR3: TGTGCCAGCAGTTATCCTACTAGCGGGGGGTACAATGAGCAGTTCTTC.

In DNA, the CDR3 is TGTGCCAGCAGTACCGGATGGAGGTCTGGGGCCAACGTCCTGACTTTC. Its translation: CASSTGWRSGANVLTF. This chain links TRBV28 with TRBJ2-6, with a possible D match to TRBD2 (5 bases). This CDR3 is built from 16 residues. CDR1 is MDHEN, CDR2 SYDVKM, per germline. With 5 bases removed from V and 1 base from J, the gap between germline ends came to 12 bases.

The chain recombines TRBV19 with TRBJ1-3, with a possible D match to TRBD1 (5 bases). Germline CDR1 LNHDA, CDR2 SQIVND (reference sequence). This CDR3 has 15 residues. The V gene lost 5 bases and the J gene lost 0 bases, with 11 bases spanning the gap. The CDR3 nucleotides read TGTGCCAGTAGTCCGGACACGCCCTCTGGAAACACCATATATTTT. The encoded protein is CASSPDTPSGNTIYF.

The DNA of the CDR3 is TGTGCCTGGAGTGCCTCAGTAGAGGCTGAAGCTTTCTTT. It translates to CAWSASVEAEAFF. The rearrangement uses TRBV30 and TRBJ1-1; D unresolved. Germline V lookup: CDR1 GTSNPN, CDR2 SVGIG (reference sequence). V shed 1 base and J shed 6 bases, with 12 bases lying between them. This CDR3 contains 13 residues.